Each of the 11 T cell receptor beta chains below was sequenced from the same sample in a study of T cell repertoires in cytomegalovirus infection. MiXCR was run by TCRdb on the reads, yielding one entry per CDR3 protein. Of about 740,000 distinct CDR3 sequences listed, around a third are singletons. The antigens of these receptors remain unknown. Here the sequenced sample was cultured PBMCs, taken from culture after CMV antigen stimulation. These receptors came from a human donor in good health (CMV status not recorded). Some clones in this sample may be carry-over from other donors' samples.

In this sample, this clonotype turned up a few times. This chain links TRBV4-1 with TRBJ2-7; TRBD1 is a possible D gene (6 bases). The CDR3 loop spans 18 amino acids. V lost 0 bases to trimming and J lost 0 bases, with 18 bases between them. The V gene's germline CDR1 is MGHRA and CDR2 YSYEKL. CDR3 amino acids: CASSQDGPGQTGSYEQYF. CDR3 DNA: TGCGCCAGCAGCCAAGATGGCCCCGGACAGACTGGCTCCTACGAGCAGTACTTC.

Comment on this clonotype: Given a much more abundant clone one base away, this may be a read error. The V and J genes are TRBV7-9 and TRBJ2-3; 9 bases fit TRBD2. The CDR3 contains 16 residues. The germline gives CDR1 SEHNR, CDR2 FQNEAQ (reference sequence). CDR3 in amino acids: CSSSPLAGPYTDTQYF. The CDR3 DNA is TGTTCCAGCAGCCCCCTAGCGGGACCTTACACAGATACGCAGTATTTT.

This clonotype was seen a handful of times. The chain is built from TRBV5-1 and TRBJ2-3; TRBD1 aligns across 8 bases. This CDR3 region has 14 residues. V trimming: 6 bases; J trimming: 5 bases; junction bases outside the gene matches: 8. Germline V lookup: CDR1 SGHRS, CDR2 YFSETQ. The CDR3 loop reads CASTLGTGGDTQYF. The CDR3 bases are TGCGCCAGCACCCTCGGGACAGGAGGAGATACGCAGTATTTT.

There are a few counts of this clonotype. This chain links TRBV3-1 with TRBJ1-4; the D gene is possibly TRBD1 (5 bases). The V gene's germline CDR1 is LGHDT and CDR2 YNNKEL (reference sequence). CDR3 length: 12 residues. V lost 8 bases and J 7 bases, leaving 11 bases between the germline ends. CDR3 region: CASAGQSEKLFF. The CDR3 DNA reads TGTGCCAGCGCAGGGCAGAGTGAAAAACTGTTTTTT.

The J gene is TRBJ2-7, the V gene TRBV15, with 9 bases identical to TRBD1. V lost 4 bases to trimming and J lost 2 bases; unmatched junction nucleotides: 15. In germline, CDR1 is LNHNV, CDR2 YYDKDF (reference sequence). The CDR3 length is 18 residues. The DNA for the CDR3 is TGTGCCACCAGCAACCCCAAGAGGACAGGGGCAATCCCCTACGAGCAGTACTTC. Protein product: CATSNPKRTGAIPYEQYF.

This chain links TRBV12-5 with TRBJ2-3; no definite D call. Germline V gene sequence: CDR1 LGHNT, CDR2 FRNRAP. Trimming took 4 bases from V and 7 from J, leaving 9 bases between them. The CDR3 runs to 12 residues. CDR3 amino acids: CASGYGGNTQYF. The CDR3 nucleotides read TGTGCTAGTGGTTACGGCGGAAATACGCAGTATTTT.

This rearrangement joins TRBV2 to TRBJ1-5; 7 bases align to TRBD1. From germline, CDR1 is SNHLY and CDR2 FYNNEI. With V trimmed by 3 bases and J by 0 bases, 5 bases remained unmatched. The CDR3 length is 16 residues. The CDR3 sequence is CASSDRTGGSNQPQHF. The CDR3, as DNA: TGTGCCAGCAGTGATAGGACAGGCGGTAGCAATCAGCCCCAGCATTTT.

As for this clonotype: A junction boundary mismatches the germline segment, possibly from a read error. The chain links TRBV5-3 to TRBJ1-2; perhaps TRBD1 as D (5 bases). TRBV5-3 is labeled an ORF, and its function is uncertain. This CDR3 has 14 residues. CDR3 residues: CASSLGRGVYGYTF. CDR3 sequence (DNA): TGTGCCAGCAGCTTGGGTCGGGGGGTCTATGGCTACACCTTC.

This clonotype was counted ten times or more. The CDR3 sequence: CASSSELTGFVNSPLHF. The CDR3 DNA follows: TGTGCCAGCAGCTCAGAATTGACAGGTTTCGTGAATTCACCCCTCCACTTT. The J gene is TRBJ1-6, the V gene TRBV7-8, with D possibly matching TRBD1 (6 bases). The CDR3 runs 17 residues. The V gene's germline CDR1 is SGHVS and CDR2 FQNEAQ. V lost 4 bases and J 7 bases, leaving 20 bases between the germline ends.

This clonotype has more than one count but fewer than ten. V is TRBV7-2 and J is TRBJ2-4; no definite D call. Germline assignment: CDR1 SGHTA and CDR2 FQGNSA. This CDR3 contains 13 residues. Trimming removed 6 bases from V and 8 bases from J, with 14 bases in between. The CDR3 DNA reads as TGTGCCAGCAGTACTCCCCTAGTTTACATTCAGTACTTC. It translates to CASSTPLVYIQYF.

This sequence joins TRBV7-8 and TRBJ2-5; D possibly corresponds to TRBD2 (7 bases). The CDR3 covers 13 residues. The ends were cut back, 6 bases at V and 5 bases at J, with 13 bases in the middle. Germline CDR1 SGHVS, CDR2 FQNEAQ. DNA of the CDR3: TGTGCCAGCAGAGGGGGGGGCCTGGAGACCCAGTACTTC. It translates to CASRGGGLETQYF.